The 7 T cell receptor beta chains below were found in one sample sequenced in a study of radiation and T cells in renal cell carcinoma. The data were produced by immunoSEQ multiplex PCR, yet TCRdb's version contains in-frame clones alone and is incomplete. The data hold 130,000 to 150,000 clones, with about 88% observed a single time. Time point noted: baseline pretreatment blood. Treatment in this sample: 15 Gy SBRT to primary tumor, nephrectomy 4 weeks later. The sample in question was blood, obtained from a patient whose treatment included radiotherapy and nephrectomy. The receptors stem from a woman in her 50s with renal cell carcinoma.

The chain carries TRBV7-9 and TRBJ1-1, with D perhaps TRBD1 (5 bases). Germline V gene lookup returns CDR1 SEHNR and CDR2 FQNEAQ (reference sequence). V dropped 2 bases and J dropped 7 bases, with 20 bases sitting between them. The CDR3 has 16 amino acids. This CDR3 is CASSLSGHSPSLEAFF. Written as DNA, the CDR3 is TGTGCCAGCAGCTTATCAGGACATTCCCCATCCCTTGAAGCTTTCTTT.

J is TRBJ1-1 and V is TRBV2, with 10 bases lining up with TRBD1. V lost 5 bases to trimming and J lost 0 bases; unmatched junction nucleotides: 6. Germline V gene lookup returns CDR1 SNHLY and CDR2 FYNNEI. The CDR3 loop spans 16 amino acids. CDR3 sequence reads: CASSSGTGVMNTEAFF. The CDR3 region has the DNA TGTGCCAGCAGTTCCGGGACAGGGGTTATGAACACTGAAGCTTTCTTT.

J is TRBJ1-1 and V is TRBV19; TRBD1 matches at 9 bases. The CDR3 contains 14 residues. In germline, CDR1 is LNHDA, CDR2 SQIVND (reference sequence). Losses at the gene ends were 7 bases for V and 1 base for J; bases not matched to a gene: 4. The CDR3, as DNA: TGTGCCAGTACCGACAGGGGGGGGAACACTGAAGCTTTCTTT. Its translation: CASTDRGGNTEAFF.

This clone has just one count. V and J are TRBV7-9 and TRBJ1-1; TRBD1 matches at 9 bases. Per germline, CDR1 SEHNR and CDR2 FQNEAQ (reference sequence). The CDR3 spans 14 residues. With V trimmed by 5 bases and J by 4 bases, 5 bases remained unmatched. The CDR3 loop is CASSDRDRATEAFF. CDR3 DNA: TGTGCCAGCAGCGACCGGGACAGGGCCACTGAAGCTTTCTTT.

This clone has just one count. Other DNA sequences in this sample translate to the same CDR3. The chain combines TRBV9 with TRBJ1-3; D is unclear. This CDR3 has 14 amino acids. Germline CDR1 is SGDLS and CDR2 is YYNGEE. V was trimmed by 0 bases and J by 4 bases, leaving 8 bases between them. The CDR3 protein is CASSVGGVGNTIYF. CDR3 nucleotides: TGTGCCAGCAGCGTAGGTGGGGTCGGAAACACCATATATTTT.

This clone was detected only once. The CDR3 bases are TGTGCCAGCAGCCCAAGCGGTGTGGACCAGCAGTTCTTC. Translated, it gives CASSPSGVDQQFF. The J gene is TRBJ2-1, the V gene TRBV7-9; weak D call: TRBD2 (5 bases). V shed 5 bases and J shed 11 bases, with 16 bases lying between them. CDR1 SEHNR and CDR2 FQNEAQ come from the germline V gene (reference sequence). This CDR3 spans 13 amino acids.

The chain carries TRBV18 and TRBJ1-1; no clear D gene. CDR1 is KGHSH, CDR2 LQKENI, per germline. V was cut by 0 bases and J by 1 base, with 6 bases left in between. There are 14 residues in the CDR3. The CDR3 sequence: CASSPPARNTEAFF. CDR3 nucleotide sequence: TGTGCCAGCTCACCACCAGCTCGGAACACTGAAGCTTTCTTT.